Listed here is a single TCR beta chain. Germline V gene lookup returns CDR1 ENHRY and CDR2 SYGVKD. CDR3 length equals 14 residues. TCRdb itself ran the 5' RACE reads through MiXCR, one entry per CDR3 protein. This sample has 1.5 million to 2 million distinct CDR3 sequences, with 32% found just once. The sample comes from a study of identical twins. The sequence was obtained from a newborn girl in good health. The chain recombines TRBV10-3 with TRBJ2-5; tentatively, D is TRBD2 (6 bases). The closer fit of TRBJ2-1 to the DNA end suggests the J call may be wrong. Sequences were obtained from cord blood. The CDR3 sequence: CATKSGSRQETQFF. The CDR3 coding sequence is TGTGCCACCAAAAGCGGGTCTAGGCAAGAGACCCAGTTCTTC.